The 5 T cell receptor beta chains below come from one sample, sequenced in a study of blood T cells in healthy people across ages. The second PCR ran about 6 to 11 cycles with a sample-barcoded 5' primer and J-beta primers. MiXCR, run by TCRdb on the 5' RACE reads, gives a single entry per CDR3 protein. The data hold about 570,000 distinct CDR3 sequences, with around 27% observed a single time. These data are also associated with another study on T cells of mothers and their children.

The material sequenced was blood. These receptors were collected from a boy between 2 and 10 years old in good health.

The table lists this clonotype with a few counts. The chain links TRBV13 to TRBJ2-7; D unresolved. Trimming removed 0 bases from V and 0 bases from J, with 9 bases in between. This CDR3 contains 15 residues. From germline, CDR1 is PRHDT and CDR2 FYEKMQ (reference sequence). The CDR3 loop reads CASSLGVDHSYEQYF. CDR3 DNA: TGTGCCAGCAGCTTAGGGGTGGACCACTCCTACGAGCAGTACTTC.

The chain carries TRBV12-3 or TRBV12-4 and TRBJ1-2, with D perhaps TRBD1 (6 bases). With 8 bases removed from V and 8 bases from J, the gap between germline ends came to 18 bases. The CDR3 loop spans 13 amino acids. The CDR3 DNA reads TGTGCCAGCTTCATAGCAGGGGTTGGCGGCTACACCTTC. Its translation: CASFIAGVGGYTF.

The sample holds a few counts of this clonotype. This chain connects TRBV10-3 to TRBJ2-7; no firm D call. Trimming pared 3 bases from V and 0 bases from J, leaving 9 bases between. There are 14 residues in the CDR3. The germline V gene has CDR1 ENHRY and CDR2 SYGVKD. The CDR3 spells CAISDGYSSYEQYF. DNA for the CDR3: TGTGCCATCAGTGATGGCTACAGCTCCTACGAGCAGTACTTC.

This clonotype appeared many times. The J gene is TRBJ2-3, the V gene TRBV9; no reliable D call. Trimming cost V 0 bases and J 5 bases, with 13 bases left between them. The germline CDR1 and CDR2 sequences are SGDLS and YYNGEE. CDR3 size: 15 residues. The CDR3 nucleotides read TGTGCCAGCAGCGTAGATTCCAGTATGGAAGATACGCAGTATTTT. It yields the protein CASSVDSSMEDTQYF.

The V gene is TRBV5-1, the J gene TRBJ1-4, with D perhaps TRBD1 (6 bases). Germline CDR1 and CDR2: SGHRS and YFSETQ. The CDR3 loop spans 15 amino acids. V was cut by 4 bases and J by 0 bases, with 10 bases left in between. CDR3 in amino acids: CASSVGQSTNEKLFF. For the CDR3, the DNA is TGCGCCAGCAGCGTAGGACAGTCAACTAATGAAAAACTGTTTTTT.